These T cell receptor beta chains were read from a single sample in a study of blood T cell repertoires in COVID-19. The data were produced by immunoSEQ multiplex PCR, yet TCRdb's version contains in-frame clones alone and is incomplete. The data show roughly 570,000 clones, about 89% seen once. Material for sequencing was peripheral blood. These receptor sequences come from a woman between 45 and 60 years old with COVID-19, enrolled during active disease. Both conserved end residues are part of each CDR3. The D gene is left open where the match is weak. A row's size may be missing; if present it is once, few, many or a size class.

cdr3_aa: CASNRDRGITGELFF
cdr3_nt: TGTGCAAGCAACCGGGACAGGGGAATCACCGGGGAGCTGTTTTTT
j_call: TRBJ2-2
clone_size: .
v_call: TRBV28
d_call: TRBD1

cdr3_aa: CASSYSRNYGYTF
cdr3_nt: TGTGCCAGCAGTTACTCGAGGAACTATGGCTACACCTTC
j_call: TRBJ1-2
clone_size: .
v_call: TRBV12-3/TRBV12-4
d_call: .

cdr3_aa: CASSPGQKYGYTF
cdr3_nt: TGTGCCAGCAGCCCGGGACAGAAATATGGCTACACCTTC
j_call: TRBJ1-2
clone_size: .
v_call: TRBV7-2
d_call: TRBD1

cdr3_aa: CASSTGGTEAFF
cdr3_nt: TGTGCCAGCTCAACAGGGGGCACTGAAGCTTTCTTT
j_call: TRBJ1-1
clone_size: .
v_call: TRBV18
d_call: TRBD1

cdr3_aa: CAWSRGRELFF
cdr3_nt: TGTGCCTGGAGTAGGGGGAGGGAACTGTTTTTT
j_call: TRBJ1-4
clone_size: .
v_call: TRBV30
d_call: .

cdr3_aa: CASSLGEVSYTEAFF
cdr3_nt: TGCGCCAGCAGCTTGGGGGAGGTATCTTACACTGAAGCTTTCTTT
j_call: TRBJ1-1
clone_size: .
v_call: TRBV5-1
d_call: .

cdr3_aa: CSVHEGLVAFF
cdr3_nt: TGCAGCGTTCATGAGGGATTAGTAGCTTTCTTT
j_call: TRBJ1-1
clone_size: .
v_call: TRBV29-1
d_call: .

cdr3_aa: CASSWGQPTDTQYF
cdr3_nt: TGTGCCAGCAGCTGGGGACAGCCCACAGATACGCAGTATTTT
j_call: TRBJ2-3
clone_size: .
v_call: TRBV11-3
d_call: TRBD1

cdr3_aa: CASSLTSGLGYEQYF
cdr3_nt: TGTGCCAGCAGCTTAACTAGCGGACTAGGGTACGAGCAGTACTTC
j_call: TRBJ2-7
clone_size: .
v_call: TRBV11-2
d_call: TRBD2

cdr3_aa: CASSPNQGVHTEAFF
cdr3_nt: TGTGCCAGTTCACCAAACCAGGGGGTTCACACTGAAGCTTTCTTT
j_call: TRBJ1-1
clone_size: .
v_call: TRBV27
d_call: TRBD1

cdr3_aa: CASSFSLGGSTQYF
cdr3_nt: TGTGCCAGCAGCTTCTCGTTAGGGGGCAGTACGCAGTATTTT
j_call: TRBJ2-3
clone_size: .
v_call: TRBV7-3
d_call: TRBD1

cdr3_aa: CASSSLLAGGYNEQFF
cdr3_nt: TGTGCCAGCAGCTCCCTACTAGCGGGGGGGTACAATGAGCAGTTCTTC
j_call: TRBJ2-1
clone_size: .
v_call: TRBV11-1
d_call: TRBD2

cdr3_aa: CASSWGQVLGYGYTF
cdr3_nt: TGTGCCAGCAGTTGGGGACAGGTACTGGGCTATGGCTACACCTTC
j_call: TRBJ1-2
clone_size: .
v_call: TRBV28
d_call: TRBD1

cdr3_aa: CASSLRPSEKLFF
cdr3_nt: TGTGCCAGCAGCTTAAGGCCAAGTGAAAAACTGTTTTTT
j_call: TRBJ1-4
clone_size: .
v_call: TRBV7-3
d_call: .

cdr3_aa: CASSVVQTSTDTQYF
cdr3_nt: TGTGCCAGCAGCGTAGTACAGACAAGCACAGATACGCAGTATTTT
j_call: TRBJ2-3
clone_size: .
v_call: TRBV9
d_call: .

cdr3_aa: CASSLYSSGGYTF
cdr3_nt: TGTGCCAGCAGTTTATATAGTTCGGGGGGCTACACCTTC
j_call: TRBJ1-2
clone_size: .
v_call: TRBV27
d_call: .

cdr3_aa: CASSLVGRDRNGYTF
cdr3_nt: TGTGCCAGCAGCTTGGTTGGGCGGGACAGAAATGGCTACACCTTC
j_call: TRBJ1-2
clone_size: .
v_call: TRBV5-6
d_call: TRBD1

cdr3_aa: CASRATSGARPDTQYF
cdr3_nt: TGTGCCAGCAGGGCCACTAGCGGGGCCCGCCCAGATACGCAGTATTTT
j_call: TRBJ2-3
clone_size: .
v_call: TRBV28
d_call: TRBD2

cdr3_aa: CASSFSPGTGPTDTQYF
cdr3_nt: TGTGCCAGCAGCTTTTCTCCCGGGACAGGGCCCACAGATACGCAGTATTTT
j_call: TRBJ2-3
clone_size: .
v_call: TRBV7-9
d_call: TRBD1

cdr3_aa: CASSSRGGYGYTF
cdr3_nt: TGTGCCAGCAGTTCCAGGGGCGGCTATGGCTACACCTTC
j_call: TRBJ1-2
clone_size: once
v_call: TRBV6-5
d_call: .

cdr3_aa: CASSPHRGSGANVLTF
cdr3_nt: TGTGCCAGCAGTCCTCATAGGGGCTCTGGGGCCAACGTCCTGACTTTC
j_call: TRBJ2-6
clone_size: .
v_call: TRBV2
d_call: .

cdr3_aa: CASRSGGRNEQFF
cdr3_nt: TGTGCCAGCAGGTCGGGGGGCCGAAATGAGCAGTTCTTC
j_call: TRBJ2-1
clone_size: .
v_call: TRBV14
d_call: .

cdr3_aa: CASSTHPSIQGRNQPQHF
cdr3_nt: TGTGCCAGTAGCACACACCCCTCTATACAGGGGAGGAATCAGCCCCAGCATTTT
j_call: TRBJ1-5
clone_size: .
v_call: TRBV19
d_call: TRBD1

cdr3_aa: CASSEAQDYGYTF
cdr3_nt: TGTGCCAGCAGTGAAGCACAGGACTATGGCTACACCTTC
j_call: TRBJ1-2
clone_size: .
v_call: TRBV6-1
d_call: .

cdr3_aa: CSVYRGGPSYEQYF
cdr3_nt: TGCAGCGTCTACAGGGGGGGACCCTCCTACGAGCAGTACTTC
j_call: TRBJ2-7
clone_size: .
v_call: TRBV29-1
d_call: .

cdr3_aa: CASSLQGDSNQPQHF
cdr3_nt: TGTGCCAGCTCACTACAAGGGGATAGCAATCAGCCCCAGCATTTT
j_call: TRBJ1-5
clone_size: .
v_call: TRBV18
d_call: .

cdr3_aa: CASSAAGGDVNEQFF
cdr3_nt: TGCGCCAGCAGCGCCGCGGGGGGTGACGTCAATGAGCAGTTCTTC
j_call: TRBJ2-1
clone_size: .
v_call: TRBV5-1
d_call: TRBD2

cdr3_aa: CASSPTGDEQFF
cdr3_nt: TGTGCCAGCAGCCCAACAGGGGATGAGCAGTTCTTC
j_call: TRBJ2-1
clone_size: .
v_call: TRBV28
d_call: TRBD1

cdr3_aa: CASSSSSTGLNYGYTF
cdr3_nt: TGCGCCAGCAGCTCATCGTCGACAGGCTTGAACTATGGCTACACCTTC
j_call: TRBJ1-2
clone_size: .
v_call: TRBV5-1
d_call: .

cdr3_aa: CASSPRVQGNEKLFF
cdr3_nt: TGTGCCAGCTCGCCAAGGGTGCAGGGGAATGAAAAACTGTTTTTT
j_call: TRBJ1-4
clone_size: .
v_call: TRBV18
d_call: .

cdr3_aa: CASSEVRVSGNTIYF
cdr3_nt: TGTGCCAGCAGTGAAGTGAGGGTCTCCGGAAACACCATATATTTT
j_call: TRBJ1-3
clone_size: .
v_call: TRBV2
d_call: .

cdr3_aa: CASSPELGSSYNEQFF
cdr3_nt: TGTGCCAGCTCACCCGAACTAGGGAGCTCCTACAATGAGCAGTTCTTC
j_call: TRBJ2-1
clone_size: .
v_call: TRBV18
d_call: .

cdr3_aa: CASSDPSGGLQETQYF
cdr3_nt: TGTGCCAGCAGTGACCCCAGCGGGGGCCTCCAAGAGACCCAGTACTTC
j_call: TRBJ2-5
clone_size: .
v_call: TRBV25-1
d_call: TRBD2

cdr3_aa: CASSLIPGTTSTDTQYF
cdr3_nt: TGTGCCAGCAGCCTTATTCCGGGGACTACTTCCACAGATACGCAGTATTTT
j_call: TRBJ2-3
clone_size: once
v_call: TRBV3-1/TRBV3-2
d_call: TRBD2

cdr3_aa: CASSGSGGLGANVLTF
cdr3_nt: TGTGCCAGCAGTGGATCAGGGGGCCTTGGGGCCAACGTCCTGACTTTC
j_call: TRBJ2-6
clone_size: .
v_call: TRBV2
d_call: TRBD1

cdr3_aa: CASSLTGVRNNEQFF
cdr3_nt: TGTGCCAGCAGCCTTACGGGAGTGCGGAACAATGAGCAGTTCTTC
j_call: TRBJ2-1
clone_size: .
v_call: TRBV7-3
d_call: .

cdr3_aa: CASSIPGQAKREAFF
cdr3_nt: TGTGCCAGTAGTATACCAGGACAGGCGAAAAGGGAAGCTTTCTTT
j_call: TRBJ1-1
clone_size: .
v_call: TRBV19
d_call: TRBD1

cdr3_aa: CASTSDNYNSPLHF
cdr3_nt: TGTGCCAGCACCTCGGACAACTATAATTCACCCCTCCACTTT
j_call: TRBJ1-6
clone_size: .
v_call: TRBV6-5
d_call: .

cdr3_aa: CASSRQGKRNEQFF
cdr3_nt: TGTGCCAGCAGTCGACAGGGGAAACGGAATGAGCAGTTCTTC
j_call: TRBJ2-1
clone_size: .
v_call: TRBV6-5
d_call: TRBD1

cdr3_aa: CSVGQGLGDTGELFF
cdr3_nt: TGCAGCGTTGGGCAGGGGTTGGGGGACACCGGGGAGCTGTTTTTT
j_call: TRBJ2-2
clone_size: once
v_call: TRBV29-1
d_call: .

cdr3_aa: CASSSGQVGGYTF
cdr3_nt: TGTGCCAGCAGCTCGGGACAGGTTGGAGGCTACACCTTC
j_call: TRBJ1-2
clone_size: once
v_call: TRBV11-2
d_call: TRBD1

cdr3_aa: CASSPYRGPGNTIYF
cdr3_nt: TGTGCCAGCAGCCCGTACAGGGGACCTGGAAACACCATATATTTT
j_call: TRBJ1-3
clone_size: .
v_call: TRBV5-4
d_call: TRBD1

cdr3_aa: CSVGRAANTGELFF
cdr3_nt: TGCAGCGTTGGGAGGGCGGCGAACACCGGGGAGCTGTTTTTT
j_call: TRBJ2-2
clone_size: .
v_call: TRBV29-1
d_call: .

cdr3_aa: CASSRLAGGHAGELFF
cdr3_nt: TGTGCCAGCAGCCGACTTGCGGGGGGCCACGCCGGGGAGCTGTTTTTT
j_call: TRBJ2-2
clone_size: .
v_call: TRBV5-6
d_call: TRBD2

cdr3_aa: CAWSLERGYGYTF
cdr3_nt: TGTGCCTGGAGTTTAGAAAGGGGGTACGGCTACACCTTC
j_call: TRBJ1-2
clone_size: many
v_call: TRBV30
d_call: .

cdr3_aa: CASSRPGQDTRGTYEQYF
cdr3_nt: TGTGCCAGCAGCCGGCCGGGACAGGATACTAGGGGTACCTACGAGCAGTACTTC
j_call: TRBJ2-7
clone_size: .
v_call: TRBV5-4
d_call: TRBD1

cdr3_aa: CASSTRLTGTDTQYF
cdr3_nt: TGTGCCAGCAGCACTCGACTTACAGGTACAGATACGCAGTATTTT
j_call: TRBJ2-3
clone_size: .
v_call: TRBV9
d_call: .

cdr3_aa: CASSDRAGEQYF
cdr3_nt: TGTGCCAGCAGTGACAGGGCTGGGGAGCAGTACTTC
j_call: TRBJ2-7
clone_size: .
v_call: TRBV6-1
d_call: .

cdr3_aa: CASSSGQGPQGYGYTF
cdr3_nt: TGCGCCAGCAGCTCGGGACAGGGACCCCAGGGGTATGGCTACACCTTC
j_call: TRBJ1-2
clone_size: .
v_call: TRBV5-1
d_call: TRBD1

cdr3_aa: CASSVRGSQNTGELFF
cdr3_nt: TGCGCCAGCAGCGTTCGGGGAAGTCAAAACACCGGGGAGCTGTTTTTT
j_call: TRBJ2-2
clone_size: .
v_call: TRBV5-1
d_call: .

cdr3_aa: CASSINNRGRGNQPQHF
cdr3_nt: TGTGCCAGCAGCATTAACAACAGGGGAAGGGGCAATCAGCCCCAGCATTTT
j_call: TRBJ1-5
clone_size: few
v_call: TRBV21-1
d_call: .